The sequence of this TCR beta chain was determined in a study of cytomegalovirus exposure and HLA in healthy donors. This clone was detected only a few times. The CDR3 sequence is 17 residues long. Looked up from germline, CDR1 is SGHDN and CDR2 is FVKESK. V was clipped by 2 bases and J by 1 base; unmatched bases: 8. Primers for the PCR totalled 60 Vbeta and 13 Jbeta. TCRdb keeps only in-frame clones here, not all; method: immunoSEQ multiplex PCR. Here the sample spans 250,000 to 350,000 clones, around 86% being singletons. The sequence derives from a man aged 35 to 55 in good health and CMV-seropositive. The rearrangement links TRBV14 to TRBJ2-7, with TRBD2 identical over 10 bases. The sample consisted of PBMCs. The CDR3 loop is CASSQTRGLADSYEQYF. The CDR3 DNA reads TGTGCCAGCAGCCAAACCCGTGGACTAGCGGATTCCTACGAGCAGTACTTC.